Reported below is one TCR beta chain. Its antigen is not known. Germline V gene sequence: CDR1 SGHVS, CDR2 FQNEAQ. CDR3 size: 12 residues. V lost 4 bases and J lost 3, with 7 bases in between. The data are from a study of OX40 agonist ivuxolimab in advanced cancers. Study background: Patients were treated with intravenous ivuxolimab, dosed at 0.01 to 10 mg/kg and infused every 2 weeks. Prior anti-PD-1, anti-PD-L1 or anti-CTLA-4 therapy was allowed; over 30% had some. Study-wide results and limits: In a subset of nonresponders, normalized T-cell clonal expansion was also low. The mean number of expanded clones was higher in CD8+ T cells than in CD4+.

The table came from immunoSEQ multiplex PCR; TCRdb's copy has only in-frame clones and leaves some out. The sample has 30,000 or so clones; roughly 80% are singletons. The gene calls are TRBV7-8 and TRBJ2-7; perhaps TRBD2 as D (6 bases). The specimen comprised CD4+ or CD8+ T cells sorted from blood, sampled in a trial of the OX40 agonist ivuxolimab. The TCR was taken from an adult with an advanced solid tumor such as melanoma, head and neck, liver or kidney cancer. Here the CDR3 DNA reads TGTGCCAGCAGCTACGGGAGCTACGAGCAGTACTTC. Translation gives CASSYGSYEQYF.